This T cell receptor beta chain emerged from a study of blood T cell repertoires in COVID-19. Study overall: PBMCs, B-cell-depleted T cells, or T cells were the source of the cDNA or gDNA that made up the material.

Measured with immunoSEQ multiplex PCR; TCRdb has only the in-frame clones, and not every one. The sample has about 120,000 clones; around 85% are singletons. This TCR derives from a man aged 60 to 69 with acute or convalescent COVID-19. The source material was peripheral blood.

In nucleotides, the CDR3 is TGTGCCAGCAGCCAAACTCGGACAGGGCCTGGAAACACCATATATTTT. It translates to CASSQTRTGPGNTIYF. The chain links TRBV28 to TRBJ1-3, with 8 bases lining up with TRBD1. V shed 6 bases, J shed 2 bases, and the junction held 9 bases outside the gene matches. Germline V gives CDR1 MDHEN, CDR2 SYDVKM. The CDR3 has 16 residues.